These 7 T cell receptor beta chains were all obtained from the same sample, sequenced in a study of CD8 T cells in Susac syndrome. Random hexamers served to reverse transcribe roughly 0.45 to 1 ug RNA. TCRdb independently ran MiXCR on the immunoSEQ multiplex PCR reads; one entry per CDR3 protein. This table holds 170,000 or so distinct CDR3 sequences, over 85% found once. The sequencing input was CD4+ T cells from PBMCs. The receptors here all came from a human donor with multiple sclerosis.

The chain couples TRBV2 to TRBJ1-5, with D uncertain. Deletions cut 5 bases from V and 1 base from J, with 12 bases between. The CDR3 runs to 15 residues. CDR1 SNHLY and CDR2 FYNNEI come from the germline V gene. The CDR3 DNA reads TGTGCCAGCAGTATCGGGGTATCGAGCAATCAGCCCCAGCATTTT. Amino acid sequence: CASSIGVSSNQPQHF. The entire variable domain, with the rest obtained from reference TRBV2 and TRBJ1-5, is as follows: EPEVTQTPSHQVTQMGQEVILRCVPISNHLYFYWYRQILGQKVEFLVSFYNNEISEKSEIFDDQFSVERPDGSNFTLKIRSTKLEDSAMYFCASSIGVSSNQPQHFGDGTRLSIL.

This chain's CDR3 is CASSEQSYEQYF. The CDR3 nucleotides are TGTGCCAGCAGTGAACAAAGCTACGAGCAGTACTTC. The rearrangement joins TRBV2 to TRBJ2-7; D not certain. Trimming removed 2 bases from V and 3 bases from J, with 5 bases in between. Germline V gives CDR1 SNHLY, CDR2 FYNNEI. The CDR3 is 12 residues long.

The V gene is TRBV9, the J gene TRBJ2-5; TRBD2 is a possible D gene (6 bases). Germline CDR1 reads SGDLS; CDR2 reads YYNGEE. Deletions cut 0 bases from V and 5 bases from J, with 14 bases between. The CDR3 has 15 residues. DNA for the CDR3: TGTGCCAGCAGCGTAGGGATAACTAGCAGGGAGACCCAGTACTTC. This encodes CASSVGITSRETQYF.

The chain combines TRBV19 with TRBJ2-2; tentative D call: TRBD1 (5 bases). Trimming shortened V by 6 bases and J by 2 bases, and 13 bases separated the two germline ends. The CDR3 runs to 15 residues. CDR1 and CDR2 from the germline V gene are LNHDA and SQIVND (reference sequence). CDR3 region: CASSSGQGNTGELFF. In DNA form, the CDR3 reads TGTGCCAGTAGCTCCGGCCAGGGAAACACCGGGGAGCTGTTTTTT.

J is TRBJ2-7 and V is TRBV19; 8 bases map to TRBD1. J gave up 2 bases and V 3 bases, and 3 bases lay outside the gene matches. The CDR3 length is 14 residues. Germline CDR1 is LNHDA and CDR2 is SQIVND (reference sequence). CDR3 amino acids: CASSIGQGAYEQYF. The CDR3, as DNA: TGTGCCAGTAGTATCGGACAGGGAGCCTACGAGCAGTACTTC.

The genes are TRBV30 and TRBJ1-2; perhaps TRBD1 as D (5 bases). The CDR3 runs to 13 residues. Trimming stripped 2 bases from V and 2 bases from J, with 9 bases between. Looked up from germline, CDR1 is GTSNPN and CDR2 is SVGIG (reference sequence). CDR3 protein: CAWSRRTNYGYTF. The DNA for the CDR3 is TGTGCCTGGAGTAGGCGGACAAACTATGGCTACACCTTC.

CDR3 in DNA: TGTGCCAGCAATTATATAGCGGGGGGCTCCTACGAGCAGTACTTC. This translates into CASNYIAGGSYEQYF. The J gene is TRBJ2-7, the V gene TRBV6-6; 10 nucleotides align to TRBD2. The CDR3 length is 15 residues. Germline loops: CDR1 MNHNY, CDR2 SVGAGI (reference sequence). The ends lost 7 bases at V and 0 bases at J; junction bases unmatched: 6.